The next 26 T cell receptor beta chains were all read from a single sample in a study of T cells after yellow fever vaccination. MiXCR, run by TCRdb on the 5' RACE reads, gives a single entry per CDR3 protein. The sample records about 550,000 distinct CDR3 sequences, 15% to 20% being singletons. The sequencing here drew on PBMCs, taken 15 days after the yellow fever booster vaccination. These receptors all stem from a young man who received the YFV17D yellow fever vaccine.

CDR3 sequence reads: CASSLAQREGTQYF. CDR3 in DNA: TGCGCCAGCAGCTTGGCGCAGCGGGAGGGGACCCAGTACTTC. The chain joins TRBV5-1 to TRBJ2-5; 10 bases align to TRBD2. After removal of 0 bases from V and 7 bases from J, the junction contained 3 bases not matched to a gene. The CDR3 is 14 residues long. Per germline, CDR1 SGHRS and CDR2 YFSETQ.

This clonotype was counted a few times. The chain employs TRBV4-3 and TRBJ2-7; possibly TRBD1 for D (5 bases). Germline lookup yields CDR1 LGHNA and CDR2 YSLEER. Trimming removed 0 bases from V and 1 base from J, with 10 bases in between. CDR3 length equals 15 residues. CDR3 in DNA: TGCGCCAGCAGCCAAGAGGGTAGGGGATCCTACGAGCAGTACTTC. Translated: CASSQEGRGSYEQYF.

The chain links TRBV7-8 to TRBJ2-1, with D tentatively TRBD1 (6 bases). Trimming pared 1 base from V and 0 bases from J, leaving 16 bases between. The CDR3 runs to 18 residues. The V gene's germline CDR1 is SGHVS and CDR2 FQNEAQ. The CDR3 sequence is CASSLGQDRPSSYNEQFF. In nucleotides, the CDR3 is TGTGCCAGCAGCTTAGGACAGGACCGCCCCAGCTCCTACAATGAGCAGTTCTTC.

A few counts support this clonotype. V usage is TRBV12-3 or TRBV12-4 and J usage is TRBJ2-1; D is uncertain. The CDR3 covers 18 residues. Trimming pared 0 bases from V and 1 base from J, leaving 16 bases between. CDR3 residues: CASSLAGFRLWSYNEQFF. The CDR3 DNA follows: TGTGCCAGCAGTTTAGCAGGGTTCCGCCTCTGGTCCTACAATGAGCAGTTCTTC.

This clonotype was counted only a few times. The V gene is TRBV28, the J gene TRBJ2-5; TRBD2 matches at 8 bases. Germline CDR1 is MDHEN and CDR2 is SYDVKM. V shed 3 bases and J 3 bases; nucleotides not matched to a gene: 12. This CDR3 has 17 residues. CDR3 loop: CASSFEFSGKEKETQYF. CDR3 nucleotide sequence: TGTGCCAGCAGTTTTGAGTTTAGCGGGAAGGAGAAAGAGACCCAGTACTTC.

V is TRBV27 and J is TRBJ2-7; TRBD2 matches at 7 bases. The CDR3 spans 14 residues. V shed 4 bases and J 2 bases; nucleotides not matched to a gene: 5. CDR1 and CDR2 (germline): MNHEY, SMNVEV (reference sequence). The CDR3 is CASSSSGVPYEQYF. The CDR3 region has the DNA TGTGCCAGCAGTTCCAGCGGGGTCCCCTACGAGCAGTACTTC.

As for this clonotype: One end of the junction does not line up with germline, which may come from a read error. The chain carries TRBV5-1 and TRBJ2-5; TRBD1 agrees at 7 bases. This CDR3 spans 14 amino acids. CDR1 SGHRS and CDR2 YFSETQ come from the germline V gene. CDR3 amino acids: CTSSQGTVQETQYF. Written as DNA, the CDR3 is TGCACCAGCAGCCAAGGGACAGTCCAAGAGACCCAGTACTTC.

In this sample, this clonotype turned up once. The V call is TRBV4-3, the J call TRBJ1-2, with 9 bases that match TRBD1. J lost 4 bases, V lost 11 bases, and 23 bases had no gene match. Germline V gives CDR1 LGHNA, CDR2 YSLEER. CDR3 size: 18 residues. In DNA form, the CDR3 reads TGCGCCTCTTCGAAGGTTTTGGACAGGGGTTACGAGGTCTATGGCTACACCTTC. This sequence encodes CASSKVLDRGYEVYGYTF.

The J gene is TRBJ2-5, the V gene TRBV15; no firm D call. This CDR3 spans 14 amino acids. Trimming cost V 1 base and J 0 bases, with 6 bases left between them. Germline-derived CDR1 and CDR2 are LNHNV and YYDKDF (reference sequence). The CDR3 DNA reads TGTGCCACCAGCAGAGGTTCAGACCAAGAGACCCAGTACTTC. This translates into CATSRGSDQETQYF.

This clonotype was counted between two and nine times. CDR3 sequence (DNA): TGTGCCAGCAAGAAGGTGGGGGGCACTGAAGCTTTCTTT. Translating it yields CASKKVGGTEAFF. The chain has TRBV7-9 and TRBJ1-1; TRBD1 is a possible D gene (5 bases). From germline, CDR1 is SEHNR and CDR2 FQNEAQ (reference sequence). The CDR3 contains 13 residues. The V and J ends lost 7 bases and 4 bases respectively, with 13 bases between them.

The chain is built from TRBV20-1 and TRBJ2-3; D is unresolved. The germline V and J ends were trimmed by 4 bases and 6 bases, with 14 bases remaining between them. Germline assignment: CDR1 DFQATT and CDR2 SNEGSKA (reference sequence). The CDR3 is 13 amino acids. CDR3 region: CSATGPPGDTQYF. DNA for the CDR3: TGCAGTGCTACCGGGCCACCGGGTGATACGCAGTATTTT.

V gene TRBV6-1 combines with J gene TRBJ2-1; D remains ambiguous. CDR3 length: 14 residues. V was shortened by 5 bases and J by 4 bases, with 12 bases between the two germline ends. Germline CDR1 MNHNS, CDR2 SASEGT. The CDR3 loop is CASSPLQQYNEQFF. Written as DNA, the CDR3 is TGTGCCAGCAGTCCGCTCCAACAATACAATGAGCAGTTCTTC.

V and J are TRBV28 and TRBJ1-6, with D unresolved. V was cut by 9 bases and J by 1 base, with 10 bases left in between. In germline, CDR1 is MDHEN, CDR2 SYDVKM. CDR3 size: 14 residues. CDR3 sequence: CASRPGSYNSPLHF. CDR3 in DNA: TGTGCCAGTCGCCCTGGATCCTATAATTCACCCCTCCACTTT.

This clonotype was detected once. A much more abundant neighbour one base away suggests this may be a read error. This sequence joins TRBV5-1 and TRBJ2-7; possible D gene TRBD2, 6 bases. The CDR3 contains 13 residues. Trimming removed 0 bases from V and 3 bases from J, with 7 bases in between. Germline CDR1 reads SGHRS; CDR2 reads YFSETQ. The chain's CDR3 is CASSLGDFYEQYF. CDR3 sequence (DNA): TGCGCCAGCAGCTTGGGGGACTTCTACGAGCAGTACTTC. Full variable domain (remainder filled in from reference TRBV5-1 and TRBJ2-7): KAGVTQTPRYLIKTRGQQVTLSCSPISGHRSVSWYQQTPGQGLQFLFEYFSETQRNKGNFPGRFSGRQFSNSRSEMNVSTLELGDSALYLCASSLGDFYEQYFGPGTRLTVT.

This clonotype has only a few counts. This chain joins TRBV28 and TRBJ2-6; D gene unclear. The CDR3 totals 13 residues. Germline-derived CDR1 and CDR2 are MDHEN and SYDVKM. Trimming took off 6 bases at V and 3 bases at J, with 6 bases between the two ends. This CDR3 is CASSTGGANVLTF. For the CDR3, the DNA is TGTGCCAGCAGCACCGGTGGGGCCAACGTCCTGACTTTC.

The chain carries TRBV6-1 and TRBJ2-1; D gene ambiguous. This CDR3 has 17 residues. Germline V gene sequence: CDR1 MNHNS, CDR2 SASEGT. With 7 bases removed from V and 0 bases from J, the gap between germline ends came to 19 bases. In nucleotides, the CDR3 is TGTGCCAGCAAGGGCCTTTCTTCTGGAAGCTCCTACAATGAGCAGTTCTTC. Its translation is CASKGLSSGSSYNEQFF.

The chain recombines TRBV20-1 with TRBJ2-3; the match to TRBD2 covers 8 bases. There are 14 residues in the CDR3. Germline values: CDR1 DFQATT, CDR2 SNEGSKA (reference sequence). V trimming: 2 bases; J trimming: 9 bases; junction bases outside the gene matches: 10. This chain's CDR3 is CSARLAGAVETQYF. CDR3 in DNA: TGCAGTGCTAGACTAGCGGGCGCTGTTGAGACGCAGTATTTT.

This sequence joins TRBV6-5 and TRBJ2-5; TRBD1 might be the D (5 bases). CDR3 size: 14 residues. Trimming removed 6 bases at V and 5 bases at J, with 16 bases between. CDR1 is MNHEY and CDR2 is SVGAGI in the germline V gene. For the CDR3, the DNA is TGTGCCAGCAGCTACCGACAGTTGGGGGAGACCCAGTACTTC. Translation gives CASSYRQLGETQYF.

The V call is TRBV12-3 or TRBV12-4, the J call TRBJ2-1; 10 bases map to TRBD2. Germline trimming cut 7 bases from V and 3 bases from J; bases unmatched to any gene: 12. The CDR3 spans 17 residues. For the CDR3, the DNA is TGTGCCAGCATCCGAGACCTAGGACTAGCGGACTACAATGAGCAGTTCTTC. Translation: CASIRDLGLADYNEQFF.

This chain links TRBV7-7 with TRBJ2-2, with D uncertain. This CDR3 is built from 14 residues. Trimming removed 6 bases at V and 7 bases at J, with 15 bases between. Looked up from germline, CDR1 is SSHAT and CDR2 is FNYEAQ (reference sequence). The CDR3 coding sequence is TGTGCCAGCAGACCCTCTAGTCTCAGCGGGGAGCTGTTTTTT. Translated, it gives CASRPSSLSGELFF. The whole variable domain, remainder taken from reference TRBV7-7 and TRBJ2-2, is GAGVSQSPRYKVTKRGQDVTLRCDPISSHATLYWYQQALGQGPEFLTYFNYEAQPDKSGLPSDRFSAERPEGSISTLTIQRTEQRDSAMYRCASRPSSLSGELFFGEGSRLTVL.

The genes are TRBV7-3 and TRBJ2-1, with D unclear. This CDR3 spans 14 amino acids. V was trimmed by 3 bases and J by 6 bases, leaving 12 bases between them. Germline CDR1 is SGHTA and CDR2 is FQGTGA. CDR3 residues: CASSFSPSVNEQFF. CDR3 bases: TGTGCCAGCAGCTTTTCCCCCTCGGTCAATGAGCAGTTCTTC.

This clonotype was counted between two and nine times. The CDR3 here is CSATTGAPSPLHF. CDR3 bases: TGCAGTGCGACGACAGGGGCGCCTTCACCCCTCCACTTT. The chain recombines TRBV20-1 with TRBJ1-6; the match to TRBD1 covers 8 bases. The V segment lost 6 bases and the J segment 9 bases; nucleotides outside the gene matches: 7. CDR1 and CDR2 (germline): DFQATT, SNEGSKA (reference sequence). The CDR3 contains 13 residues.

In DNA, the CDR3 is TGCGCCAGCAGCCAAGATAAGGGGTCTAGCGGAAATTTCTGGGGCTCCTACGAGCAGTACTTC. Translation gives CASSQDKGSSGNFWGSYEQYF. The chain couples TRBV4-1 to TRBJ2-7; TRBD2 agrees at 7 bases. Trimming removed 0 bases from V and 0 bases from J; junction bases left unmatched: 20. The germline V gene has CDR1 MGHRA and CDR2 YSYEKL. The CDR3 consists of 21 residues.

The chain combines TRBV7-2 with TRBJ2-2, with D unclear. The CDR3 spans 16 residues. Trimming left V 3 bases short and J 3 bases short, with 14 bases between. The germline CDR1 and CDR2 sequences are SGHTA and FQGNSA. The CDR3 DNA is TGTGCCAGCAGCTTCGGCCCGGATAGATACACCGGGGAGCTGTTTTTT. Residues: CASSFGPDRYTGELFF.

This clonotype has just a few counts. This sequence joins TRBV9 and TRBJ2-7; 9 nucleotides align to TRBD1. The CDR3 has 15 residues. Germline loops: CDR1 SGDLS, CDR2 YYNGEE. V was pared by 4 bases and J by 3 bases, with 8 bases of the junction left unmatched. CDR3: CASSLSPGQGYEQYF. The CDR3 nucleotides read TGTGCCAGCAGCCTTAGCCCGGGACAGGGCTACGAGCAGTACTTC.

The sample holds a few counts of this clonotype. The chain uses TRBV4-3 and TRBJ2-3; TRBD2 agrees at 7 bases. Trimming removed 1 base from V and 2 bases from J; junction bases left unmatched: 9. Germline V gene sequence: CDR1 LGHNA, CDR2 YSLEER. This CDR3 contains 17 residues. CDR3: CASSQGRSERDTDTQYF. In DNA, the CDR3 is TGCGCCAGCAGCCAAGGGCGCAGTGAGCGGGACACAGATACGCAGTATTTT.